This section outlines one T cell receptor beta chain sequence together with its context. This clonotype showed up many times. Its cognate antigen has yet to be identified. Base-call qualities are not available, and no considerably larger clone is one nucleotide away. The study reported a robust and sensitive protocol to amplify, sequence and analyze TCRs, based on 3' ligation of a UMI-containing oligonucleotide to TCR cDNA. For whole blood analysis, about 2.4 ml of peripheral blood was drawn from adult healthy volunteers into Tempus tubes, and RNA was extracted according to the manufacturer's instructions. Before reverse transcription, total RNA that had not been cell sorted was treated with RQ1 DNase, with a target input of about 1 to 1,100 ng. Libraries were prepared from skin biopsies and whole blood to test how robust the pipeline was in samples where T cells are a minority population. The sample is drawn from a study of naive and memory T cell subsets (dated by TCRdb to 2016 to 2017). About the study as a whole: The figure summarizing these samples reported some 10 blood donors, 7 tuberculin skin test biopsies and 3 saline control biopsies. PCR2 was typically performed as a SYBR Green qPCR that was stopped at a set threshold, although end-point PCR (around 6 cycles) could be used instead for low-input samples.

The CDR3 has 15 amino acids, counting the end cysteine and phenylalanine. Only the CDR3 DNA is retained, 45 bases long and in frame from the first base. V lost 5 bases and J lost 10 bases, and the count of bases not matched to a germline gene is 9. Sequences MNHEY (CDR1) and SVGEGT (CDR2) are obtained from the germline V gene. Library generation was performed with 5' RACE. Four rounds of PCR, run with the SP2 primer together with nested alpha and beta constant region primers, were used to amplify the ligated cDNA. For the blood and skin samples, TCR RNA was reverse transcribed with SuperScript IV using primers for the alpha and beta constant regions. An oligonucleotide carrying the Illumina SP2 primer and a UMI was ligated to the cDNA 3' end using T4 RNA ligase 1. The 12-nucleotide UMI was composed of two random hexamers separated by an eight-base spacer, which was included to prevent hairpin formation. From the second PCR onward, the TCR alpha and beta chain libraries were handled separately, and dual indexing was used for multiplexing. After pooling, the indexed libraries were analyzed by capillary electrophoresis and sequenced on either an Illumina MiSeq or NextSeq. PhiX DNA at roughly 4.5-7% was added to the libraries to raise base diversity and improve cluster recognition. For the original study's pipeline: Demultiplexor took UMIs from read 2, joined the UMIs to the TCR sequence from read 1, and separated reads according to sample indices. Decombinator identified V and J genes and V-J junctions, assigning each TCR a five-part identifier including V and J deletions. Collapsinator used UMIs to correct sequencing errors and PCR amplification heterogeneity, producing a UMI-based abundance for each TCR. Identifiers were converted to nucleotide sequence by CDR3Translator and translated to amino acids, and CDR3 regions were extracted on the basis of terminal motifs. Error-corrected alpha and beta TCR counts from blood and skin were compared after normalization to input RNA amount. TCRdb reworked the public reads: Q25 trimming with fastp, MiXCR clone assembly, productive beta chains retained. Rows matching on CDR3 protein sequence are summarized as one entry with the most common DNA and genes. TCRdb's processing, not the authors', yielded these V and J calls. The sample table contains some 60,000 distinct CDR3 sequences; only one count was recorded for less than 10% of them. Around 9.8% of the sample is held by the ten biggest clonotypes.

Paper-wide results and their limitations: The RNA-based method was acknowledged as potentially sensitive to TCR transcript changes with T cell activation and differentiation.

The sequence was collected from a female donor in good health. Recombination connected TRBV6-2 or TRBV6-3 to TRBJ1-6; 9 central nucleotides agree with TRBD1. CDR3 sequence: CASSPMGQGFSPLHF. At the DNA level, the sequence is TGTGCCAGCAGTCCTATGGGACAGGGTTTCTCACCCCTCCACTTT.